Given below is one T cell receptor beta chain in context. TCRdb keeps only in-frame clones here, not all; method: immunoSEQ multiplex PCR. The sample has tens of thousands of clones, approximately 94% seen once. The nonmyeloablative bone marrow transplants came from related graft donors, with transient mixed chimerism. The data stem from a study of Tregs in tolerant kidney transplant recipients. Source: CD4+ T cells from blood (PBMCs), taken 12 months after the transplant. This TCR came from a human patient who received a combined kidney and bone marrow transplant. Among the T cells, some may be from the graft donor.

Here the CDR3 DNA reads TGTGCCAGCTCACCACCGGGCGGCAGGGAGGCTATGCGAGATACGCAGTATTTT. Amino acids: CASSPPGGREAMRDTQYF. This sequence joins TRBV18 and TRBJ2-3; D might be TRBD2 (6 bases). CDR3 length: 18 residues. V was clipped by 0 bases and J by 5 bases, with 21 bases between them. From germline, CDR1 is KGHSH and CDR2 LQKENI.